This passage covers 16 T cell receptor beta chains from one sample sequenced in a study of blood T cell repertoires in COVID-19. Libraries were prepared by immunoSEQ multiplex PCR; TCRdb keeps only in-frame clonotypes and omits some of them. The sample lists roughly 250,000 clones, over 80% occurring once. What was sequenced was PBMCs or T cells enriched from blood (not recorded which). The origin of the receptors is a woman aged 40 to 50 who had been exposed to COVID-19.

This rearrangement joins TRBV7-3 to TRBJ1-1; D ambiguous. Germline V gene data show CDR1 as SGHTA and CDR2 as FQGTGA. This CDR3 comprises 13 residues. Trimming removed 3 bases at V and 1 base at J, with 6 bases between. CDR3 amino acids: CASSFTRNTEAFF. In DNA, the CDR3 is TGTGCCAGCAGCTTTACAAGGAACACTGAAGCTTTCTTT.

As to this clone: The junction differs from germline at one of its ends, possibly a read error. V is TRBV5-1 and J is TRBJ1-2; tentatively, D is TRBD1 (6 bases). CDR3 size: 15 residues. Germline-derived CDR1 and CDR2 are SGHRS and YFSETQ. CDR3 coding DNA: TGTGCCAGCAGCTTGGAGGACAGATATAACTATGGCTACACCTTC. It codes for CASSLEDRYNYGYTF. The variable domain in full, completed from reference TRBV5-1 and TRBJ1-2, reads KAGVTQTPRYLIKTRGQQVTLSCSPISGHRSVSWYQQTPGQGLQFLFEYFSETQRNKGNFPGRFSGRQFSNSRSEMNVSTLELGDSALYLCASSLEDRYNYGYTFGSGTRLTVV.

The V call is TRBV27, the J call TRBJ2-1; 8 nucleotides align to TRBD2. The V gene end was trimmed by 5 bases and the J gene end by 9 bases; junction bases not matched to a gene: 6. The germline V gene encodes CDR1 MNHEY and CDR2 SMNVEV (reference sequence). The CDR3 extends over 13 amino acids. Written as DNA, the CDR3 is TGTGCCAGCAGTAGCGGGAGCCCGGGTGAGCAGTTCTTC. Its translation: CASSSGSPGEQFF.

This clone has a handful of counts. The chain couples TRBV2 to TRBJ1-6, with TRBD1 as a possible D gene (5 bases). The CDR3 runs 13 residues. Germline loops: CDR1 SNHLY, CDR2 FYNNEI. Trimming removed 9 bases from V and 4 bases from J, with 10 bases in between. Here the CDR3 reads CASRQSYNSPLHF. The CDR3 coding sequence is TGTGCCAGTCGACAGAGTTATAATTCACCCCTCCACTTT.

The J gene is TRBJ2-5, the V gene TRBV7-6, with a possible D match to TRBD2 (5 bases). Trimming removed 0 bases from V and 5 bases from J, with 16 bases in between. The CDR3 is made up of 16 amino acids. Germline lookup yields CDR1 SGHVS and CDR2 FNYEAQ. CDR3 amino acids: CASSLARVVGMETQYF. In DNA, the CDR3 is TGTGCCAGCAGCTTAGCGCGGGTAGTAGGTATGGAGACCCAGTACTTC. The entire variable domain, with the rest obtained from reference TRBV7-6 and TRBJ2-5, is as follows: GAGVSQSPRYKVTKRGQDVALRCDPISGHVSLYWYRQALGQGPEFLTYFNYEAQQDKSGLPNDRFSAERPEGSISTLTIQRTEQRDSAMYRCASSLARVVGMETQYFGPGTRLLVL.

CDR3 DNA: TGTGCCAGCAGCTTGGCTATGGACACCGGGGAGCTGTTTTTT. It translates to CASSLAMDTGELFF. The V gene is TRBV5-4, the J gene TRBJ2-2, with D unresolved. From germline, CDR1 is SGHNT and CDR2 YYREEE (reference sequence). The CDR3 runs to 14 residues. The germline V and J ends were trimmed by 0 bases and 3 bases, with 6 bases remaining between them.

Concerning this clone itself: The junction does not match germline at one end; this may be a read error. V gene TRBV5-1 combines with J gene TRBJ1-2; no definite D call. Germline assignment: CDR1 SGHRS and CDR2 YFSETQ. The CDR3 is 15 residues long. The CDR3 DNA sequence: TGTGCCAGCAGCCTCCCCAGTACGTATGACTATGGCTACACCTTC. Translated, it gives CASSLPSTYDYGYTF. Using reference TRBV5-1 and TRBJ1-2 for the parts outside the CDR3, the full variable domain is KAGVTQTPRYLIKTRGQQVTLSCSPISGHRSVSWYQQTPGQGLQFLFEYFSETQRNKGNFPGRFSGRQFSNSRSEMNVSTLELGDSALYLCASSLPSTYDYGYTFGSGTRLTVV.

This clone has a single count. This CDR3 is CATSRVRGDYEQYF. The CDR3 bases are TGTGCCACCAGCAGAGTACGGGGGGACTACGAGCAGTACTTC. V usage is TRBV15 and J usage is TRBJ2-7; 7 bases align to TRBD2. Germline trimming cut 1 base from V and 3 bases from J; bases unmatched to any gene: 3. Germline lookup yields CDR1 LNHNV and CDR2 YYDKDF (reference sequence). CDR3 size: 14 residues.

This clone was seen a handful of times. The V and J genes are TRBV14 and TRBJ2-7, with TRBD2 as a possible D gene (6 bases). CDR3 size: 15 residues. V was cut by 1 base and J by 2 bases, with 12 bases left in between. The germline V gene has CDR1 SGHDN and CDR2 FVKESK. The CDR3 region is CASSQGSGGAYEQYV. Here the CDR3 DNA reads TGTGCCAGCAGCCAAGGAAGCGGAGGGGCCTACGAGCAGTACGTC.

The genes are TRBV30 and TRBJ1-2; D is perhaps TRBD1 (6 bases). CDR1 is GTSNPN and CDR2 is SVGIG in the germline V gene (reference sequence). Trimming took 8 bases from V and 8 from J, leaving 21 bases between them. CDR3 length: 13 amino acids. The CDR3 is CAGPSLTGLGYTF. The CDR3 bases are TGTGCCGGGCCCTCACTCACAGGGCTCGGCTACACCTTC. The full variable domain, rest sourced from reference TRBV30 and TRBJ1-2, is SQTIHQWPATLVQPVGSPLSLECTVEGTSNPNLYWYRQAAGRGLQLLFYSVGIGQISSEVPQNLSASRPQDRQFILSSKKLLLSDSGFYLCAGPSLTGLGYTFGSGTRLTVV.

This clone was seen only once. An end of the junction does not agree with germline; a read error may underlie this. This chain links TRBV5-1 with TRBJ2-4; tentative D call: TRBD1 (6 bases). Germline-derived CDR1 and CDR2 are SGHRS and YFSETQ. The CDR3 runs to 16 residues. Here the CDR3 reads CASSLDGQGLFNIQYF. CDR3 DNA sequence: TGTGCCAGCAGCTTGGATGGGCAGGGGTTGTTCAACATTCAGTACTTC.

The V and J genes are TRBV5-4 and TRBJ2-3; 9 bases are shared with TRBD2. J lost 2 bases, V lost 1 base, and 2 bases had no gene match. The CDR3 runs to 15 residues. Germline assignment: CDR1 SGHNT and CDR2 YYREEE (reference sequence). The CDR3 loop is CASSLTSGSTDTQYF. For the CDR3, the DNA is TGTGCCAGCAGCTTGACTAGCGGGTCCACAGATACGCAGTATTTT.

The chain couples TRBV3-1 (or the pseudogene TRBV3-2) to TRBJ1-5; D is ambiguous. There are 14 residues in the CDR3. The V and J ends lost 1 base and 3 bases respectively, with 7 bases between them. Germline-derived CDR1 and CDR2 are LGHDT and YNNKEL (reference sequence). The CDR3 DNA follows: TGTGCCAGCAGCCAAGCCCGGGACAATCAGCCCCAGCATTTT. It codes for CASSQARDNQPQHF.

This CDR3 is CASSLIGGTNTGELFF. CDR3 DNA: TGTGCCAGCAGCCTAATCGGGGGAACAAACACCGGGGAGCTGTTTTTT. The chain recombines TRBV7-2 with TRBJ2-2; D is perhaps TRBD2 (6 bases). CDR1 and CDR2 (germline): SGHTA, FQGNSA. CDR3 length: 16 amino acids. Trimming removed 5 bases at V and 2 bases at J, with 15 bases between. Full variable domain (outside the CDR3, taken from reference TRBV7-2 and TRBJ2-2): GAGVSQSPSNKVTEKGKDVELRCDPISGHTALYWYRQSLGQGLEFLIYFQGNSAPDKSGLPSDRFSAERTGGSVSTLTIQRTQQEDSAVYLCASSLIGGTNTGELFFGEGSRLTVL.

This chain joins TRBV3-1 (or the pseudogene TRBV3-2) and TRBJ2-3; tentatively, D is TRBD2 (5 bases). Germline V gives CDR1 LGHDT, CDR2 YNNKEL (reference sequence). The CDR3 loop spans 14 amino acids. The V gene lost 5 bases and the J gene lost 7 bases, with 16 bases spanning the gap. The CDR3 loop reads CASSEGPLQNTQYF. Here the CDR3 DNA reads TGTGCCAGCAGCGAGGGTCCGCTTCAGAATACGCAGTATTTT.

The CDR3 loop reads CASSRLAGGYDTNTGELFF. The CDR3 region has the DNA TGTGCCAGCAGCCGACTAGCGGGGGGCTACGATACGAACACCGGGGAGCTGTTTTTT. The chain uses TRBV6-9 and TRBJ2-2; 13 bases are shared with TRBD2. V shed 6 bases and J 0 bases; nucleotides not matched to a gene: 10. The CDR3 runs to 19 residues. Per germline, CDR1 MNHGY and CDR2 SVAAGI.